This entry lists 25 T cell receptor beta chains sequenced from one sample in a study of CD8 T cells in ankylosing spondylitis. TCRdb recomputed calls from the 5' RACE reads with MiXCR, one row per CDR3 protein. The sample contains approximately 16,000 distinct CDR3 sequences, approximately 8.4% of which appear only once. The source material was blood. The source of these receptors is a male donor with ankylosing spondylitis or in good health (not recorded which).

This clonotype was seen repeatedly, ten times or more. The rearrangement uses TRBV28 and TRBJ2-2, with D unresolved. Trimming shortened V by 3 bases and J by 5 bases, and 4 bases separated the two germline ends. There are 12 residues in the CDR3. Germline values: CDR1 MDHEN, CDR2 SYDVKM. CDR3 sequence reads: CASSLGTGELFF. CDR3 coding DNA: TGTGCCAGCAGTTTGGGGACCGGGGAGCTGTTTTTT.

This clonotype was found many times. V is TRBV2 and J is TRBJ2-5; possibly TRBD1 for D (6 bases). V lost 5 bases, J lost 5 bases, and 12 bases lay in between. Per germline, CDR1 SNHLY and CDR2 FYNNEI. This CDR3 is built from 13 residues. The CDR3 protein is CASSTGMKETQYF. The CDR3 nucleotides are TGTGCCAGCAGTACAGGGATGAAGGAGACCCAGTACTTC.

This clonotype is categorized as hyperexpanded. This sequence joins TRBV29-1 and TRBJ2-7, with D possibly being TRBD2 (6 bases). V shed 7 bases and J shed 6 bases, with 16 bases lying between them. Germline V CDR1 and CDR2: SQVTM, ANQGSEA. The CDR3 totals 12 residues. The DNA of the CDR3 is TGCAGCGCCGGGCCCGGGGGAAGCGAGCAGTACTTC. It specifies CSAGPGGSEQYF.

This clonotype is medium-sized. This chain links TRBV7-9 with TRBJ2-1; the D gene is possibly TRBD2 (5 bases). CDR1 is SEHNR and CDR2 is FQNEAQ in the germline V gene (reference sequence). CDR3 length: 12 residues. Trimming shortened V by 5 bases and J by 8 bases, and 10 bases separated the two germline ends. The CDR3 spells CASSPAGDEQFF. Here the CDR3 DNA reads TGTGCCAGCAGCCCCGCGGGCGATGAGCAGTTCTTC.

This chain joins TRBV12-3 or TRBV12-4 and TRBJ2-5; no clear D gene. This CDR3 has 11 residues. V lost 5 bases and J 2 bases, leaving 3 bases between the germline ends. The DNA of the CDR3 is TGTGCCAGCAGTGTGCAAGAGACCCAGTACTTC. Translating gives CASSVQETQYF.

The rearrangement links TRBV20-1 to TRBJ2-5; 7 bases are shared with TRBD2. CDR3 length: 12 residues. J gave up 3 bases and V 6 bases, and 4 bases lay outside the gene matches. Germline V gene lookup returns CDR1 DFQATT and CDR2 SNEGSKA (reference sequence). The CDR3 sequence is CSATTSEETQYF. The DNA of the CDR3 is TGCAGTGCAACCACTAGCGAAGAGACCCAGTACTTC.

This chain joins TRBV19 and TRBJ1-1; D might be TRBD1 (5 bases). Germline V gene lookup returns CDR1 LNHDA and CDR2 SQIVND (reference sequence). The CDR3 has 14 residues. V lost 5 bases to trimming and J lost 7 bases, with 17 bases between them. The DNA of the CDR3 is TGTGCCAGTAGTTACCGATCCGGGACCGTTGAAGCTTTCTTT. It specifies CASSYRSGTVEAFF.

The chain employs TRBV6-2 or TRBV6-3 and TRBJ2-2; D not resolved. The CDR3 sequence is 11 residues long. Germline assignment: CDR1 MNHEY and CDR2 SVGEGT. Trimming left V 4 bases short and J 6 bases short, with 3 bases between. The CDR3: CASSWAGELFF. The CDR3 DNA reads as TGTGCCAGCAGTTGGGCCGGGGAGCTGTTTTTT.

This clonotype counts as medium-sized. The CDR3 DNA reads TGTGCCAGCAGCGCCGACAGGGTACTCAACACCATATATTTT. Residues: CASSADRVLNTIYF. The chain links TRBV7-2 to TRBJ1-3; 7 bases match TRBD1. CDR1 is SGHTA, CDR2 FQGNSA, per germline. With 5 bases clipped from V and 7 bases from J, the junction kept 8 bases outside the gene matches. There are 14 residues in the CDR3.

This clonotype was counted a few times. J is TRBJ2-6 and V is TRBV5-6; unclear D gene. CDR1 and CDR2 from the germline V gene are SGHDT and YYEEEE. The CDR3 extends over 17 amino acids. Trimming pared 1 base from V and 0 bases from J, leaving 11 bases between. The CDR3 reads CASSLMATYSGANVLTF. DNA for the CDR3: TGTGCCAGCAGCTTGATGGCGACTTACTCTGGGGCCAACGTCCTGACTTTC.

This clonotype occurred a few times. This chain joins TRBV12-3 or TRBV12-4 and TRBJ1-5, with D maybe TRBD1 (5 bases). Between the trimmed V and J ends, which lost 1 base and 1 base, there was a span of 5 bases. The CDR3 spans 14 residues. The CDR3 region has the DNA TGTGCCAGCAGTTTAGGACAGAGCAATCAGCCCCAGCATTTT. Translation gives CASSLGQSNQPQHF.

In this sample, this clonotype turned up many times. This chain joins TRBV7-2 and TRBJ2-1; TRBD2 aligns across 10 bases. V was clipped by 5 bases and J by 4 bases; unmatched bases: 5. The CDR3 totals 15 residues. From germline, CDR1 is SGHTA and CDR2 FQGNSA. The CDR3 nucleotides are TGTGCCAGCAGCAAGACTAGCGGGTATTACAATGAGCAGTTCTTC. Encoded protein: CASSKTSGYYNEQFF.

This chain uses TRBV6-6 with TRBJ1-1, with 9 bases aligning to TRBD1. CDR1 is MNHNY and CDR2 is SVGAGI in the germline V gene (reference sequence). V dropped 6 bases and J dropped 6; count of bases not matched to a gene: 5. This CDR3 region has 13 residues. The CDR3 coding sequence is TGTGCCAGCAGCCGGGACAGGGAGGCTGAAGCTTTCTTT. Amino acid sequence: CASSRDREAEAFF.

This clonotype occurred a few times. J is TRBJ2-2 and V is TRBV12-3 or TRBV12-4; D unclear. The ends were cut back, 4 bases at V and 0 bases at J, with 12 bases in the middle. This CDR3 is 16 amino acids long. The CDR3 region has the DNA TGTGCCAGCAGTTCCGGTGGCGGTTCGAACACCGGGGAGCTGTTTTTT. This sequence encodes CASSSGGGSNTGELFF.

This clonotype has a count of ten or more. The CDR3 DNA sequence: TGCAGTGCTAGACGCGGACAGGGTGGAAACTATGGCTACACCTTC. This sequence encodes CSARRGQGGNYGYTF. V and J are TRBV20-1 and TRBJ1-2; 8 bases map to TRBD1. With 2 bases clipped from V and 2 bases from J, the junction kept 7 bases outside the gene matches. Germline lookup yields CDR1 DFQATT and CDR2 SNEGSKA (reference sequence). This CDR3 is 15 amino acids long.

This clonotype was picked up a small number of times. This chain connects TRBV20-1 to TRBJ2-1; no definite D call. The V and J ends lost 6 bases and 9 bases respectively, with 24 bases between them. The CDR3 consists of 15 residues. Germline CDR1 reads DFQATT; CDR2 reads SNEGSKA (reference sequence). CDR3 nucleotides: TGCAGTGCCCCCGATACGTGGGTCCTCCTGAGTGAGCAGTTCTTC. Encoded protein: CSAPDTWVLLSEQFF.

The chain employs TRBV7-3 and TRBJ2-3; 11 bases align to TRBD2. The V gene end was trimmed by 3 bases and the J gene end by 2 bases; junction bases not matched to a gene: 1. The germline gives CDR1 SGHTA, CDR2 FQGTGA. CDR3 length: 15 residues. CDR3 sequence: CASSFSGGATDTQYF. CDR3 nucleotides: TGTGCCAGCAGCTTTAGCGGGGGGGCCACAGATACGCAGTATTTT.

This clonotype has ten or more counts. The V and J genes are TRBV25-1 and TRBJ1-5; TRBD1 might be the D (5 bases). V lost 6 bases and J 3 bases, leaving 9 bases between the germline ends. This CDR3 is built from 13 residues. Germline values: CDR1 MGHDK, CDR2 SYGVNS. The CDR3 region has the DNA TGTGCCAGCAGCCAGGGTACCAATCAGCCCCAGCATTTT. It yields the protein CASSQGTNQPQHF. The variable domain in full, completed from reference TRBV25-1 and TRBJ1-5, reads EADIYQTPRYLVIGTGKKITLECSQTMGHDKMYWYQQDPGMELHLIHYSYGVNSTEKGDLSSESTVSRIRTEHFPLTLESARPSHTSQYLCASSQGTNQPQHFGDGTRLSIL.

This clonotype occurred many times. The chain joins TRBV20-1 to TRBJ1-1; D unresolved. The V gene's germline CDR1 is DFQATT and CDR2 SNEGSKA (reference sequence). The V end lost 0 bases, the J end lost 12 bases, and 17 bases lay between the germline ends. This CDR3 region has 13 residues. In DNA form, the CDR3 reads TGCAGTGCTAGAGATCCGCGCGGAAAAGCTTCTTTCTTT. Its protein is CSARDPRGKASFF.

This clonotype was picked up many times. Here the CDR3 DNA reads TGCAGTGCTACCCCGGGACTAGCGGGGCGCTGGTCCTACGAGCAGTACTTC. It yields the protein CSATPGLAGRWSYEQYF. V usage is TRBV20-1 and J usage is TRBJ2-7; 13 nucleotides line up with TRBD2. V dropped 4 bases and J dropped 1; count of bases not matched to a gene: 10. Germline V gene data show CDR1 as DFQATT and CDR2 as SNEGSKA (reference sequence). The CDR3 length is 17 residues.

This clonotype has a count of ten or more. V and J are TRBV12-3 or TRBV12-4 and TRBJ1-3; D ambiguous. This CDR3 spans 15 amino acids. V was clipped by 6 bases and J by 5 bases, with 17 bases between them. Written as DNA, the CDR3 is TGTGCCAGCAGCCTCTACTCGGGCGGTCGAAACACCATATATTTT. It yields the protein CASSLYSGGRNTIYF.

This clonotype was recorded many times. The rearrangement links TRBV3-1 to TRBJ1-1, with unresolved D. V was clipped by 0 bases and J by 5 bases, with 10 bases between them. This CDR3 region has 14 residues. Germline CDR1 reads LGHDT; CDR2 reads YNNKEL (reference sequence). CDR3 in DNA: TGTGCCAGCAGCCAAGATTATGGAGGGACTGAAGCTTTCTTT. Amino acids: CASSQDYGGTEAFF.

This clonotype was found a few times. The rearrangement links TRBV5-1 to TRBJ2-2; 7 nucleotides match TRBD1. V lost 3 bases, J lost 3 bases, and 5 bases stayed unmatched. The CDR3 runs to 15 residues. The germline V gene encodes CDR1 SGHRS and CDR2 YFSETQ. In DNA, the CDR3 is TGCGCCAGCAGCTACCGACAGGGTCACACCGGGGAGCTGTTTTTT. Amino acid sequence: CASSYRQGHTGELFF.

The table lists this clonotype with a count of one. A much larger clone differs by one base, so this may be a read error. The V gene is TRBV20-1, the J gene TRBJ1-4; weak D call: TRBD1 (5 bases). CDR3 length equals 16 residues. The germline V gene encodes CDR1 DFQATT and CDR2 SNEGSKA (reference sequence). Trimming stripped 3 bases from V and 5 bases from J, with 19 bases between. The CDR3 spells CSARSPLGEGNEKLFF. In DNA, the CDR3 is TGCAGTGCTAGGTCCCCTTTGGGGGAGGGGAATGAAAAACTGTTTTTT.

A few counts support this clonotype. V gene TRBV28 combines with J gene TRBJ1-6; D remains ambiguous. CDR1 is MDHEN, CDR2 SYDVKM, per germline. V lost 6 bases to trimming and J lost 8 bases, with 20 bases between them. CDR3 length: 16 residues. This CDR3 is CASRSRVPGDDSPLHF. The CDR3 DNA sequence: TGTGCCAGCAGGTCCCGGGTACCGGGAGATGATTCACCCCTCCACTTT. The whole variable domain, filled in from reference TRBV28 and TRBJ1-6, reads DVKVTQSSRYLVKRTGEKVFLECVQDMDHENMFWYRQDPGLGLRLIYFSYDVKMKEKGDIPEGYSVSREKKERFSLILESASTNQTSMYLCASRSRVPGDDSPLHFGNGTRLTVT.